Each of the 17 T cell receptor beta chains below was sequenced from the same sample in a study of HIV-infected patients and healthy controls. All unsorted peripheral T cells were captured because whole blood was used without fractionation. Around 530 ng RNA was reverse transcribed with alpha and beta constant-region primers. Each of the alpha and beta chains got its own library through chain-specific third strand synthesis with indices. One entry per CDR3 protein, called by TCRdb with MiXCR from the 5' RACE reads. Of fewer than 9,500 distinct CDR3 sequences in the sample, around 10% are singletons; the top ten hold about a sixth. The sequencing used blood, collected before antiretroviral therapy. These TCRs come from an adult with HIV infection.

This clonotype was counted between two and nine times. V gene TRBV12-3 or TRBV12-4 combines with J gene TRBJ1-2; tentatively, D is TRBD1 (5 bases). V lost 5 bases and J lost 4, with 17 bases in between. This CDR3 contains 15 residues. CDR3 DNA sequence: TGTGCCAGCAGTCCCAACTGGGGCGGGGGCTATGGCTACACCTTC. Translated: CASSPNWGGGYGYTF.

By share, this clonotype ranks as medium-sized (0.01 to 0.1%). The genes are TRBV19 and TRBJ2-1, with D unresolved. Per the germline V gene, CDR1 is LNHDA and CDR2 is SQIVND (reference sequence). Trimming cost V 3 bases and J 5 bases, with 8 bases left between them. The CDR3 runs 13 residues. In DNA, the CDR3 is TGTGCCAGTAGTATTAACAGTCACAATGAGCAGTTCTTC. Its protein product is CASSINSHNEQFF.

This clonotype was seen repeatedly, ten times or more. The CDR3 coding sequence is TGTGCCACCTCGCCCGACACTAGCAATCAGCCCCAGCATTTT. As protein: CATSPDTSNQPQHF. The gene calls are TRBV28 and TRBJ1-5; D gene unclear. The CDR3 has 14 amino acids. Per germline, CDR1 MDHEN and CDR2 SYDVKM. V dropped 10 bases and J dropped 0 bases, with 13 bases sitting between them.

Ten or more counts support this clonotype. This chain joins TRBV6-5 and TRBJ2-1; no firm D call. This CDR3 is 11 amino acids long. V was pared by 6 bases and J by 12 bases, with 12 bases between. Germline assignment: CDR1 MNHEY and CDR2 SVGAGI. As DNA, the CDR3 is TGTGCCAGCAGCTCGTCCCAGGCGCAGTTCTTC. This translates into CASSSSQAQFF.

This clonotype was observed many times. This chain uses TRBV19 with TRBJ2-7; 9 bases map to TRBD2. This CDR3 is built from 14 residues. Germline CDR1 LNHDA, CDR2 SQIVND (reference sequence). With 4 bases clipped from V and 3 bases from J, the junction kept 4 bases outside the gene matches. The DNA of the CDR3 is TGTGCCAGTAGTAGGGTAGCGGGGGACTACGAGCAGTACTTC. Translating it yields CASSRVAGDYEQYF. Looking up the rest from reference TRBV19 and TRBJ2-7 gives the full variable domain: DGGITQSPKYLFRKEGQNVTLSCEQNLNHDAMYWYRQDPGQGLRLIYYSQIVNDFQKGDIAEGYSVSREKKESFPLTVTSAQKNPTAFYLCASSRVAGDYEQYFGPGTRLTVT.

In this sample, this clonotype turned up a few times. The V and J genes are TRBV4-1 and TRBJ2-3; the match to TRBD2 covers 14 bases. Trimming took 8 bases from V and 5 from J; bases not matched to a gene: 9. Per germline, CDR1 MGHRA and CDR2 YSYEKL. The CDR3 length is 16 residues. CDR3: CASGWGLAGEEDTQYF. CDR3 coding DNA: TGCGCCAGCGGATGGGGACTAGCGGGAGAGGAAGATACGCAGTATTTT.

This clonotype was picked up many times. This rearrangement joins TRBV5-1 to TRBJ2-7, with a tentative D call TRBD2 (5 bases). Trimming removed 0 bases from V and 2 bases from J, with 6 bases in between. The CDR3 has 13 residues. The germline V gene encodes CDR1 SGHRS and CDR2 YFSETQ. CDR3 loop: CASSLAGTYEQYF. The CDR3, as DNA: TGCGCCAGCAGCTTGGCCGGGACCTACGAGCAGTACTTC. Variable domain in full (rest from reference TRBV5-1 and TRBJ2-7): KAGVTQTPRYLIKTRGQQVTLSCSPISGHRSVSWYQQTPGQGLQFLFEYFSETQRNKGNFPGRFSGRQFSNSRSEMNVSTLELGDSALYLCASSLAGTYEQYFGPGTRLTVT.

The CDR3: CSASGTGIIKTQYF. The CDR3, as DNA: TGCAGTGCTTCCGGGACAGGGATAATAAAGACCCAGTACTTC. The chain carries TRBV20-1 and TRBJ2-5; TRBD1 agrees at 9 bases. Germline CDR1 reads DFQATT; CDR2 reads SNEGSKA (reference sequence). This CDR3 is built from 14 residues. Trimming cost V 5 bases and J 6 bases; bases outside gene matches: 10.

The chain uses TRBV20-1 and TRBJ2-7, with 7 bases fitting TRBD2. Germline-derived CDR1 and CDR2 are DFQATT and SNEGSKA (reference sequence). This CDR3 has 13 amino acids. Written as DNA, the CDR3 is TGCAGGGGGGGGACTGCGGACTCCTACGAGCAGTACTTC. This sequence encodes CRGGTADSYEQYF.

This clonotype is categorized as medium-sized. The chain uses TRBV5-1 and TRBJ2-7; no definite D call. The CDR3 is 13 residues long. Germline CDR1 is SGHRS and CDR2 is YFSETQ. V dropped 0 bases and J dropped 2 bases, with 6 bases sitting between them. CDR3 nucleotide sequence: TGCGCCAGCAGCTTGGGCTCGCCCTACGAGCAGTACTTC. It is translated as CASSLGSPYEQYF.

This clonotype is judged medium-sized. The chain joins TRBV9 to TRBJ2-2; D ambiguous. The CDR3 runs to 13 residues. From germline, CDR1 is SGDLS and CDR2 YYNGEE. The V gene lost 5 bases and the J gene lost 2 bases, with 7 bases spanning the gap. In DNA form, the CDR3 reads TGTGCCAGCAGTAATAAAAACACCGGGGAGCTGTTTTTT. It encodes CASSNKNTGELFF.

This clonotype was seen many times. The genes are TRBV7-9 and TRBJ2-7; 10 bases fit TRBD2. The CDR3 covers 18 residues. Germline V gene data show CDR1 as SEHNR and CDR2 as FQNEAQ (reference sequence). V was clipped by 5 bases and J by 0 bases; unmatched bases: 13. The CDR3 reads CASSVRVLAGLFSYEQYF. CDR3 nucleotide sequence: TGTGCCAGCAGCGTCCGTGTACTAGCGGGGCTATTCTCCTACGAGCAGTACTTC.

This clonotype is medium-sized. J is TRBJ1-1 and V is TRBV10-2; D uncertain. CDR1 is WSHSY, CDR2 SAAADI, per germline. The CDR3 loop spans 14 amino acids. Trimming took 2 bases from V and 4 from J, leaving 11 bases between them. CDR3 amino acids: CASSEPRMGTEAFF. The CDR3 nucleotides read TGCGCCAGCAGTGAGCCTAGAATGGGCACTGAAGCTTTCTTT.

This clonotype was recorded at least ten times. This sequence joins TRBV12-3 or TRBV12-4 and TRBJ2-1; D call uncertain. The length of the CDR3 is 10 residues. V dropped 10 bases and J dropped 5 bases, with 6 bases sitting between them. CDR3 coding DNA: TGTGCCACCCAGAACAATGAGCAGTTCTTC. This encodes CATQNNEQFF.

This clonotype has more than one count but fewer than ten. The V call is TRBV20-1, the J call TRBJ2-3; D is perhaps TRBD2 (5 bases). CDR1 and CDR2 from the germline V gene are DFQATT and SNEGSKA (reference sequence). V lost 6 bases to trimming and J lost 0 bases, with 13 bases between them. CDR3 length equals 14 residues. CDR3 nucleotide sequence: TGCAGTGCGGAGGAGGACCTTAGCACAGATACGCAGTATTTT. It codes for CSAEEDLSTDTQYF.

This clonotype came up a few times. The chain combines TRBV27 with TRBJ1-2, with D maybe TRBD1 (5 bases). CDR3 length: 13 amino acids. Germline CDR1 MNHEY, CDR2 SMNVEV (reference sequence). Trimming pared 3 bases from V and 4 bases from J, leaving 9 bases between. This CDR3 reads CASSLQGRYGYTF. In DNA, the CDR3 is TGTGCCAGCAGTTTGCAGGGACGCTATGGCTACACCTTC.

This clonotype was recorded at least ten times. The CDR3: CASSPGLAGGASSYEQYF. The CDR3, as DNA: TGCGCCAGCAGCCCGGGACTAGCGGGAGGGGCGTCCTCCTACGAGCAGTACTTC. The chain is built from TRBV5-1 and TRBJ2-7; TRBD2 matches at 16 bases. CDR1 and CDR2 from the germline V gene are SGHRS and YFSETQ. Trimming took 4 bases from V and 0 from J; bases not matched to a gene: 7. The CDR3 sequence is 18 residues long.